Listed below are T cell receptor beta chains from one sample, sequenced in a study of T-cell memory formation after mild COVID-19. Each CDR3 protein gets one entry after TCRdb re-called the 5' RACE reads with MiXCR. Of about 620,000 distinct CDR3 sequences listed, approximately 18% are singletons. The sequencing sample was made of PBMCs or a T cell subset sorted from them (not recorded which). The source is an adult woman who had mild COVID-19 (a few samples of this study predate the infection). Cell type and time point are not known. Both conserved end residues are part of each CDR3. The order of the fields is CDR3 protein, J gene, V gene.

CDR3: CASSVAAGGEDTQYF
J: TRBJ2-3
V: TRBV9

CDR3: CSARDGDSNEQYF
J: TRBJ2-7
V: TRBV20-1

CDR3: CASSKGAGGTYEQYF
J: TRBJ2-7
V: TRBV18

CDR3: CASSLLAVGETEAFF
J: TRBJ1-1
V: TRBV5-1

CDR3: CASSARQGGNSEAFF
J: TRBJ1-1
V: TRBV6-1

CDR3: CASSKGLAGAETQYF
J: TRBJ2-5
V: TRBV21-1

CDR3: CASSLRPATDLGEQFF
J: TRBJ2-1
V: TRBV5-1

CDR3: CSVPLDRESEAFF
J: TRBJ1-1
V: TRBV29-1

CDR3: CASSLDSRKTQYF
J: TRBJ2-5
V: TRBV18

CDR3: CASSPGHEQYF
J: TRBJ2-7
V: TRBV18

CDR3: CASSPPEQTLAKNIQYF
J: TRBJ2-4
V: TRBV19

CDR3: CSAREGSDRRGYTF
J: TRBJ1-2
V: TRBV20-1

CDR3: CASSVWGTQYF
J: TRBJ2-5
V: TRBV7-9

CDR3: CARLTGTSYGYTF
J: TRBJ1-2
V: TRBV30

CDR3: CASSFFTQRRLNQPQHF
J: TRBJ1-5
V: TRBV7-8

CDR3: CASSFVLGPSTDTQYF
J: TRBJ2-3
V: TRBV27

CDR3: CASRPGTDLYGYTF
J: TRBJ1-2
V: TRBV6-2/TRBV6-3

CDR3: CASTTSGDTEAFF
J: TRBJ1-1
V: TRBV2

CDR3: CASSPGDRGAHEQYF
J: TRBJ2-7
V: TRBV9

CDR3: CSVAGASYEQYF
J: TRBJ2-7
V: TRBV29-1

CDR3: CSALSGTGYGYTF
J: TRBJ1-2
V: TRBV20-1

CDR3: CSARDRTSPGNEQYF
J: TRBJ2-7
V: TRBV20-1

CDR3: CASSPGGKYNEQFF
J: TRBJ2-1
V: TRBV12-3/TRBV12-4

CDR3: CASSQGLAGRQYF
J: TRBJ2-7
V: TRBV14

CDR3: CASSPGQGMNYGYTF
J: TRBJ1-2
V: TRBV7-3

CDR3: CSAPGGAPPYTQYF
J: TRBJ2-3
V: TRBV20-1

CDR3: CASSWGFTYEQYF
J: TRBJ2-7
V: TRBV12-3/TRBV12-4

CDR3: CASPDRPNSPLHF
J: TRBJ1-6
V: TRBV6-2/TRBV6-3

CDR3: CASSLGPTGTGGEYF
J: TRBJ2-7
V: TRBV7-6

CDR3: CASQVGTGMNTEAFF
J: TRBJ1-1
V: TRBV27

CDR3: CASSPQQESQDTQYF
J: TRBJ2-3
V: TRBV18

CDR3: CASSLAQKNTGELFF
J: TRBJ2-2
V: TRBV7-9

CDR3: CASRDWTSGANVLTF
J: TRBJ2-6
V: TRBV3-1

CDR3: CASSLVPFQKNTDTQYF
J: TRBJ2-3
V: TRBV7-9

CDR3: CASSEWSSYNSPLHF
J: TRBJ1-6
V: TRBV6-1

CDR3: CASSPGTGSSYEQYF
J: TRBJ2-7
V: TRBV5-1

CDR3: CASSLALGHYGYTF
J: TRBJ1-2
V: TRBV12-3/TRBV12-4

CDR3: CATSGPSPRGTGAYNEQFF
J: TRBJ2-1
V: TRBV24-1

CDR3: CASSLWIRGQGLREQFF
J: TRBJ2-1
V: TRBV5-5

CDR3: CSARDSASFMNTEAFF
J: TRBJ1-1
V: TRBV20-1

CDR3: CASSQEAIVSYEQYF
J: TRBJ2-7
V: TRBV4-3

CDR3: CATSRDRLGASTDTQYF
J: TRBJ2-3
V: TRBV15